This is a list of T cell receptor beta chains from one sample in a study of post-analysis software for immune sequencing data. TCRdb recomputed calls from the PCR reads with MiXCR, one row per CDR3 protein. The sample consists of approximately 690,000 distinct CDR3 sequences, approximately 59% of them appearing once. The sequencing sample was made of blood. The receptors come from a girl aged 2 to 10 with multiple sclerosis. The CDR3 runs from the conserved cysteine through the conserved F or W. D genes are given only for firm matches. Where a row states a size, it is once, few, many or the class of an expanded clone; other rows omit it.

TRBJ2-1	TRBV5-6	-	-	12	CASSFGVGEQFF	TGTGCCAGCAGCTTTGGAGTCGGTGAGCAGTTCTTC
TRBJ2-5	TRBV20-1	few	TRBD2	12	CSASGGRETQYF	TGCAGTGCTAGCGGGGGGAGAGAGACCCAGTACTTC
TRBJ2-1	TRBV5-1	-	TRBD2	17	CASSWAASGRRTNEQFF	TGCGCCAGCAGCTGGGCGGCTAGCGGGAGGAGGACCAATGAGCAGTTCTTC
TRBJ2-3	TRBV20-1	-	TRBD2	17	CSARADSGVVGTDTQYF	TGCAGTGCTAGAGCGGATAGCGGGGTCGTTGGCACAGATACGCAGTATTTT
TRBJ2-7	TRBV15	once	TRBD2	14	CATSRGLAGSEQYF	TGTGCCACCAGCAGAGGACTAGCGGGAAGCGAGCAGTACTTC
TRBJ2-3	TRBV5-1	-	-	13	CASQTQGEDTQYF	TGCGCCAGCCAAACCCAAGGGGAGGATACGCAGTATTTT
TRBJ2-7	TRBV13	-	TRBD2	15	CASSSRLAGLVGQYF	TGTGCCAGCAGCTCGAGACTAGCGGGGTTGGTGGGGCAGTACTTC
TRBJ2-1	TRBV5-1	-	-	14	CASRPGAGRYEQFF	TGCGCCAGCAGACCGGGGGCAGGGAGGTATGAGCAGTTCTTC
TRBJ1-2	TRBV15	-	-	17	CATSRDLGRYLGHGYTF	TGTGCCACCAGCAGAGACCTAGGTCGGTACTTGGGCCATGGCTACACCTTC
TRBJ2-3	TRBV20-1	-	-	15	CSARDTSRDTDAQYF	TGCAGTGCTAGAGATACGAGTAGGGACACAGATGCGCAGTATTTT
TRBJ2-5	TRBV29-1	few	-	13	CSVVKRVQETQYF	TGCAGCGTTGTGAAAAGGGTGCAAGAGACCCAGTACTTC
TRBJ2-5	TRBV12-3/TRBV12-4	few	-	12	CASRFNQETQYF	TGTGCCAGCAGATTTAACCAAGAGACCCAGTACTTC
TRBJ2-7	TRBV13	-	-	15	CASSPSASPLNEQYF	TGTGCCAGCAGCCCTAGCGCCTCCCCGCTCAACGAGCAGTACTTC
TRBJ2-3	TRBV5-1	-	-	14	CASKAIVSTGTQYF	TGCGCCAGCAAGGCGATAGTTAGCACAGGTACGCAGTATTTT
TRBJ1-2	TRBV20-1	few	-	14	CSAREGGSNYGYTF	TGCAGTGCTAGAGAGGGGGGATCTAACTATGGCTACACCTTC